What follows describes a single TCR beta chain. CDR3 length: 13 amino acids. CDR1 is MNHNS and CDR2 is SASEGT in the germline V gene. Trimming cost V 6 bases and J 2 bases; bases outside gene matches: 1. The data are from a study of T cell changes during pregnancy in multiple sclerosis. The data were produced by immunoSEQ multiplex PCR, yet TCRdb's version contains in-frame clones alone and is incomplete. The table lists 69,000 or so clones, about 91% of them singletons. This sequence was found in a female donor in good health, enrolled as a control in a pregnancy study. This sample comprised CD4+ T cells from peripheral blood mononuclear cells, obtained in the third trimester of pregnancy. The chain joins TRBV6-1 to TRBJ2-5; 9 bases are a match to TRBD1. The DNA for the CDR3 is TGTGCCAGCAGGACAGGGGGGCAAGAGACCCAGTACTTC. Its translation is CASRTGGQETQYF.